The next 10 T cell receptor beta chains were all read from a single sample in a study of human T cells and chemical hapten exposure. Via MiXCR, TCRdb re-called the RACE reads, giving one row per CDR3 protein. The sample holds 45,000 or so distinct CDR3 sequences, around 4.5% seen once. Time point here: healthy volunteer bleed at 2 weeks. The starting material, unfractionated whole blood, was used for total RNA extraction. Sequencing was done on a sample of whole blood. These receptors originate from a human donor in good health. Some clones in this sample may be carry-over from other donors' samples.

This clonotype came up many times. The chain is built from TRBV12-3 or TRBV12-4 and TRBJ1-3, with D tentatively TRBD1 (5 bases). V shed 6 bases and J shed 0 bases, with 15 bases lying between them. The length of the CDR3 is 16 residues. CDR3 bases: TGTGCCAGCAGCTCCCTGCAAGGGGTCTCTGGAAACACCATATATTTT. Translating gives CASSSLQGVSGNTIYF.

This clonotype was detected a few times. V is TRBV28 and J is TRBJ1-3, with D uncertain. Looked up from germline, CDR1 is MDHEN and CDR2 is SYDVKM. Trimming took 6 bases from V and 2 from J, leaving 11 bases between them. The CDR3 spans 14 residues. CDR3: CASSPSVAGNTIYF. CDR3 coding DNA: TGTGCCAGCAGCCCTTCCGTGGCTGGAAACACCATATATTTT.

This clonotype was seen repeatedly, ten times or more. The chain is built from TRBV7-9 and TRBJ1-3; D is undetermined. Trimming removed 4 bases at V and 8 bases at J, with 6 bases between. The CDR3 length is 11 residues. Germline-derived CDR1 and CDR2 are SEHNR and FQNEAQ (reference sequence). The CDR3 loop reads CASSSTHTIYF. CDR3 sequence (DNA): TGTGCCAGCAGCTCGACCCACACCATATATTTT.

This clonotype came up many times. The chain's CDR3 is CASNVLGTKNIQYF. The CDR3 nucleotides read TGTGCCAGCAACGTTCTCGGAACCAAAAACATTCAGTACTTC. This chain links TRBV28 with TRBJ2-4; no clear D gene. The V gene lost 7 bases and the J gene lost 2 bases, with 12 bases spanning the gap. The CDR3 runs to 14 residues. Germline CDR1 reads MDHEN; CDR2 reads SYDVKM.

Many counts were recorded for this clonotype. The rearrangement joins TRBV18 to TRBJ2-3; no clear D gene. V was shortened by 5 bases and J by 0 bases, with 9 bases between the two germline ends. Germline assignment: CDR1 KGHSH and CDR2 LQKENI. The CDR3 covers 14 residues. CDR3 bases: TGTGCCAGCTCAGGAGTACAGAGCACAGATACGCAGTATTTT. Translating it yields CASSGVQSTDTQYF.

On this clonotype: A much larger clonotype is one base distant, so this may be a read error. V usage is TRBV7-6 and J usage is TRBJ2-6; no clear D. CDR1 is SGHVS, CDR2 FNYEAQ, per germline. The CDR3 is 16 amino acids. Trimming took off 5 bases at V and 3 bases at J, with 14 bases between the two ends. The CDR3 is CASSARSVDGANVLTF. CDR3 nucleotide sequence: TGTGCCAGCAGCGCAAGATCCGTCGATGGGGCCAACGTCCTGACTTTC. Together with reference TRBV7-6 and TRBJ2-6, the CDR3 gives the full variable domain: GAGVSQSPRYKVTKRGQDVALRCDPISGHVSLYWYRQALGQGPEFLTYFNYEAQQDKSGLPNDRFSAERPEGSISTLTIQRTEQRDSAMYRCASSARSVDGANVLTFGAGSRLTVL.

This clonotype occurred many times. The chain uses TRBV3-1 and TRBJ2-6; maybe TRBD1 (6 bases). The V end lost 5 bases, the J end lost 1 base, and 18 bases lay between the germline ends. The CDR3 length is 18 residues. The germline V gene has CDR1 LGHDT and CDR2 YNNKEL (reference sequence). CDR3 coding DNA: TGTGCCAGCAGCAAACCGGGACACAGTACATCTGGGGCCAACGTCCTGACTTTC. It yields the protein CASSKPGHSTSGANVLTF.

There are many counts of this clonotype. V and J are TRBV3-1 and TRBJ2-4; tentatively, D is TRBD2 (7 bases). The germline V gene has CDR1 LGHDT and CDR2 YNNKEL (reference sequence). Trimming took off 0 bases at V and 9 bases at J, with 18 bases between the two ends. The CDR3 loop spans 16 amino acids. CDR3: CASSQDQAGARGIQYF. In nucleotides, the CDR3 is TGTGCCAGCAGCCAAGATCAGGCGGGGGCGCGAGGCATTCAGTACTTC.

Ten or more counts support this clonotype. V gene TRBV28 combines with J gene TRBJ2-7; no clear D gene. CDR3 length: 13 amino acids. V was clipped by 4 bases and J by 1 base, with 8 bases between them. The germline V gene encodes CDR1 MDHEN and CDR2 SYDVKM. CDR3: CASSYDLSYEQYF. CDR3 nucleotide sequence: TGTGCCAGCAGTTATGATCTTTCCTACGAGCAGTACTTC. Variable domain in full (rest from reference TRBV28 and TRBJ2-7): DVKVTQSSRYLVKRTGEKVFLECVQDMDHENMFWYRQDPGLGLRLIYFSYDVKMKEKGDIPEGYSVSREKKERFSLILESASTNQTSMYLCASSYDLSYEQYFGPGTRLTVT.

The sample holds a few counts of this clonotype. The CDR3 loop reads CASSEIVAEFDGQFF. In DNA form, the CDR3 reads TGTGCCAGCAGTGAAATAGTAGCGGAGTTTGATGGGCAGTTCTTC. The V and J genes are TRBV2 and TRBJ2-1, with D possibly matching TRBD2 (6 bases). The CDR3 runs 15 residues. V was clipped by 2 bases and J by 12 bases, with 20 bases between them. Germline V gene lookup returns CDR1 SNHLY and CDR2 FYNNEI.